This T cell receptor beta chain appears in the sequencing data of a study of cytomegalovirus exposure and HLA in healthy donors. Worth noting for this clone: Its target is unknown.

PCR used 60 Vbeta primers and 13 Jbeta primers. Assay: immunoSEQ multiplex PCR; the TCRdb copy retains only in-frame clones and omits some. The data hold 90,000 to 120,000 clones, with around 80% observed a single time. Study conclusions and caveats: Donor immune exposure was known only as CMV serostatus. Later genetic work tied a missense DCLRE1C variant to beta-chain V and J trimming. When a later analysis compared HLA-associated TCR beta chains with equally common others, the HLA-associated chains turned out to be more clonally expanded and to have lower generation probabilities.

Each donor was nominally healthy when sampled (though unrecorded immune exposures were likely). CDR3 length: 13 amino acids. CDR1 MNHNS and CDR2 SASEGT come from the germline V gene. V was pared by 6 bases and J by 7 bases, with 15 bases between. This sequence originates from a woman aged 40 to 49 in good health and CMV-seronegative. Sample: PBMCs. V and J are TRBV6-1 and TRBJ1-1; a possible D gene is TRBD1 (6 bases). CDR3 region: CASREQGKDEAFF. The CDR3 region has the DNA TGTGCCAGCAGAGAACAGGGTAAAGATGAAGCTTTCTTT.